Listed below are T cell receptor beta chains from one sample, sequenced in a study of T cell responses to AZD1222 COVID-19 vaccine. The method was immunoSEQ multiplex PCR; TCRdb's version includes in-frame clones alone and lacks a portion of them. In the table there are roughly 100,000 clones, 80% to 90% of which are singletons. The material was peripheral blood, obtained on day 0 of AZD1222 vaccination. Source of these receptors: an adult in good health. Both conserved end residues are part of each CDR3. The D gene is left open where the match is weak. Size tells how often a clone was seen (once, few, many) or the class of an expanded clone, and some rows leave it out.

V	size	D	J	CDR3	DNA
TRBV24-1	-	-	TRBJ1-1	CATRQGGNTEAFF	TGTGCCACCCGCCAGGGTGGAAACACTGAAGCTTTCTTT
TRBV23-1	-	-	TRBJ2-7	CASNQVGDAYEQYF	TGCGCCAGCAATCAAGTGGGGGACGCCTACGAGCAGTACTTC
TRBV27	-	TRBD2	TRBJ2-7	CASSLYPSGGTYEQYF	TGTGCCAGCAGTCTTTATCCTAGCGGGGGGACCTACGAGCAGTACTTC
TRBV7-8	-	-	TRBJ1-1	CASSLRGTEAFF	TGTGCCAGCAGCTTAAGGGGGACTGAAGCTTTCTTT
TRBV6-6	-	TRBD1	TRBJ2-4	CASRGQDLAKNIQYF	TGTGCCAGCAGGGGACAGGACTTAGCCAAAAACATTCAGTACTTC
TRBV7-2	-	TRBD1	TRBJ2-7	CASSRRGDRVSYEQYF	TGTGCCAGCAGCCGTCGGGGGGACAGGGTATCCTACGAGCAGTACTTC
TRBV7-9	-	TRBD1	TRBJ1-2	CASSLAGGTANYGYTF	TGTGCCAGCAGCTTAGCCGGGGGGACAGCCAACTATGGCTACACCTTC
TRBV7-9	-	TRBD1	TRBJ2-4	CASSFLGTGGSFPKNIQYF	TGTGCCAGCAGCTTCCTAGGGACAGGGGGTTCTTTCCCCAAAAACATTCAGTACTTC
TRBV11-2	once	-	TRBJ2-7	CASSLIGLNYEQYF	TGTGCCAGCAGCCTAATCGGGCTAAACTACGAGCAGTACTTC
TRBV7-6	-	TRBD2	TRBJ2-1	CASSRTSGPSYNEQFF	TGTGCCAGCAGCCGAACTAGCGGCCCCTCCTACAATGAGCAGTTCTTC
TRBV28	-	TRBD1	TRBJ2-7	CASRTGTGNYEQYF	TGTGCCAGCAGAACCGGGACAGGCAACTACGAGCAGTACTTC
TRBV3-1/TRBV3-2	-	-	TRBJ1-2	CASSFSGAQGYTF	TGTGCCAGCAGCTTTTCGGGGGCGCAAGGCTACACCTTC
TRBV19	-	-	TRBJ2-1	CASSIVRGHNEQFF	TGTGCCAGTAGTATTGTCCGGGGGCACAATGAGCAGTTCTTC
TRBV7-2	-	-	TRBJ1-5	CASSLTRAGVSNQPQHF	TGTGCCAGCAGCTTAACCCGGGCAGGGGTTAGCAATCAGCCCCAGCATTTT
TRBV5-1	-	TRBD2	TRBJ2-7	CASSFGGFNYEQYF	TGCGCCAGCAGCTTCGGGGGGTTTAACTACGAGCAGTACTTC
TRBV27	-	TRBD1	TRBJ1-6	CASRRDRDNSPLHF	TGTGCCAGCAGGCGGGACAGGGACAATTCACCCCTCCACTTT
TRBV6-6	-	-	TRBJ2-5	CASSPQQGRETQYF	TGTGCCAGCAGTCCCCAACAGGGACGAGAGACCCAGTACTTC
TRBV6-5	-	TRBD1	TRBJ2-1	CASSYGTGSSYNEQFF	TGTGCCAGCAGTTACGGGACAGGGAGCTCCTACAATGAGCAGTTCTTC
TRBV6-6	-	TRBD2	TRBJ2-7	CASSYTLAGGREQYF	TGTGCCAGCAGTTACACTTTAGCGGGGGGGCGCGAGCAGTACTTC
TRBV7-2	once	TRBD2	TRBJ2-5	CASSLSGRETQYF	TGTGCCAGCAGCCTTAGCGGGAGAGAGACCCAGTACTTC
TRBV29-1	-	-	TRBJ1-1	CSVELERRMTEAFF	TGCAGCGTTGAACTAGAGAGGAGGATGACTGAAGCTTTCTTT
TRBV29-1	few	-	TRBJ1-1	CSVGWNTEAFF	TGCAGCGTTGGATGGAACACTGAAGCTTTCTTT
TRBV6-6	-	TRBD1	TRBJ2-3	CASSPSPGQGRAGYFTDTQYF	TGTGCCAGCAGCCCGAGTCCCGGACAGGGAAGAGCAGGTTACTTCACAGATACGCAGTATTTT
TRBV28	-	-	TRBJ2-7	CASSLLATGAWNEQYF	TGTGCCAGCAGTTTATTAGCAACTGGGGCTTGGAACGAGCAGTACTTC
TRBV4-1	-	-	TRBJ1-5	CASSVRGQPQHF	TGCGCCAGCAGCGTCCGGGGTCAGCCCCAGCATTTT
TRBV5-5	-	TRBD1	TRBJ1-4	CASSLSRQGVEKLFF	TGTGCCAGCAGCTTGTCCCGACAGGGTGTAGAAAAACTGTTTTTT
TRBV28	-	TRBD1	TRBJ1-2	CASSTTSGTGAYGYTF	TGTGCCAGCAGTACTACATCCGGGACAGGGGCTTATGGCTACACCTTC
TRBV25-1	-	-	TRBJ1-1	CASSEGWGVMNTEAFF	TGTGCCAGCAGTGAAGGGTGGGGGGTCATGAACACTGAAGCTTTCTTT
TRBV19	-	-	TRBJ2-6	CATIGAGSGANVLTF	TGTGCCACCATAGGGGCGGGTTCTGGGGCCAACGTCCTGACTTTC
TRBV7-9	-	TRBD1	TRBJ1-5	CASSSGQGSGNQPQHF	TGTGCCAGCAGCTCAGGACAGGGGTCTGGCAATCAGCCCCAGCATTTT
TRBV4-3	-	-	TRBJ2-7	CASSLQVAIPYEQYF	TGCGCCAGCAGCCTCCAGGTCGCGATACCCTACGAGCAGTACTTC
TRBV18	-	-	TRBJ1-1	CASSPSGNTEAFF	TGTGCCAGCTCACCATCGGGAAACACTGAAGCTTTCTTT
TRBV30	few	TRBD1	TRBJ1-2	CAWSQGDGYTF	TGTGCCTGGAGCCAGGGGGACGGCTACACCTTC
TRBV28	once	-	TRBJ1-2	CASSSPGGGYTF	TGTGCCAGCAGTTCCCCCGGGGGAGGCTACACCTTC
TRBV13	-	TRBD2	TRBJ2-2	CASSFYSASGYTGELFF	TGTGCCAGCAGCTTCTATTCGGCTAGCGGATACACCGGGGAGCTGTTTTTT
TRBV2	-	TRBD2	TRBJ2-5	CASGRTSKETQYF	TGTGCCAGCGGGCGGACTAGCAAGGAGACCCAGTACTTC
TRBV2	-	-	TRBJ1-2	CASRRQDKYGYTF	TGTGCCAGCAGGAGACAGGATAAGTATGGCTACACCTTC
TRBV4-2	-	-	TRBJ2-2	CASSRVEAVTGELFF	TGTGCCAGCAGCCGGGTGGAGGCCGTCACCGGGGAGCTGTTTTTT
TRBV12-3/TRBV12-4	-	-	TRBJ1-5	CAIAPLDNQPQHF	TGTGCCATCGCACCCCTCGACAATCAGCCCCAGCATTTT
TRBV19	-	TRBD2	TRBJ2-7	CASRSDGRGYYEQYF	TGTGCCAGTAGGAGCGACGGGCGGGGGTACTACGAGCAGTACTTC
TRBV13	few	-	TRBJ1-6	CASSLKGNSPLHF	TGTGCCAGCAGCTTAAAGGGGAATTCACCCCTCCACTTT
TRBV7-9	-	-	TRBJ1-6	CASSFKGGVGSPLHF	TGTGCCAGCAGCTTTAAAGGCGGGGTGGGATCACCCCTCCACTTT
TRBV7-9	-	-	TRBJ1-2	CASSLEQRRGYTF	TGTGCCAGCAGCTTAGAACAGCGGCGGGGCTACACCTTC
TRBV3-1/TRBV3-2	-	-	TRBJ1-2	CASSQVARGYGYTF	TGTGCCAGCAGCCAGGTAGCCAGGGGCTATGGCTACACCTTC
TRBV7-2	few	-	TRBJ1-4	CASSKIARIKSNEKLFF	TGTGCCAGCAGCAAAATCGCCAGGATTAAGTCGAATGAAAAACTGTTTTTT
TRBV28	-	TRBD1	TRBJ1-6	CASSPDRASPLHF	TGTGCCAGCAGCCCGGACAGGGCTTCACCCCTCCACTTT
TRBV28	-	TRBD2	TRBJ2-7	CASSTTSGRTGQYF	TGTGCCAGCAGTACGACTAGCGGGAGGACCGGGCAGTACTTC
TRBV9	-	TRBD1	TRBJ2-7	CASSDYLPGQDLTYEQYF	TGTGCCAGCAGCGACTACCTCCCGGGACAGGACCTTACCTACGAGCAGTACTTC
TRBV3-1/TRBV3-2	-	-	TRBJ2-7	CASSQRASYEQYF	TGTGCCAGCAGCCAAAGGGCTAGCTACGAGCAGTACTTC
TRBV28	-	TRBD1	TRBJ1-1	CASSSPATGGYTEAFF	TGTGCCAGCAGTTCCCCGGCCACAGGGGGCTACACTGAAGCTTTCTTT